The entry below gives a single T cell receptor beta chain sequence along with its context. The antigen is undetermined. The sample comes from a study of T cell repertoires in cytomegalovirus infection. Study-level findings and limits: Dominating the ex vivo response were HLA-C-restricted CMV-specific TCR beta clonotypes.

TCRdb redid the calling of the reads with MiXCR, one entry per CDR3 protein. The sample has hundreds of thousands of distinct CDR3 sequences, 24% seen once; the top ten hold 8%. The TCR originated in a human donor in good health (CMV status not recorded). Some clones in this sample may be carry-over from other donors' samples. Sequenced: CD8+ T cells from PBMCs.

The CDR3 protein is CASSSLGRNTEAFF. CDR3 coding DNA: TGTGCCAGCAGCTCCCTTGGGCGGAACACTGAAGCTTTCTTT. The V and J genes are TRBV7-9 and TRBJ1-1; no clear D. V gave up 4 bases and J gave up 1 base, with 10 bases separating them. The germline CDR1 and CDR2 sequences are SEHNR and FQNEAQ (reference sequence). The CDR3 is 14 amino acids.